The T cell receptor (beta chain) under discussion was sequenced for a study of cytomegalovirus exposure and HLA in healthy donors. Findings of the study overall: Through in vitro validation, three CMV-associated chains were shown to be specific for CMV antigens. Later analysis placed DRB1 highest and HLA-C lowest in TCR association rates, which differed by HLA locus. Later findings reportedly placed an Asian-associated ancestry cluster below the approximately 630-donor mean for N-insertions. Trimming of TCR beta V- and J-genes showed a link, identified in a later analysis, to a missense DCLRE1C variant.

The CDR3 has 16 amino acids. From germline, CDR1 is GTSNPN and CDR2 SVGIG (reference sequence). V lost 1 base and J lost 3; bases outside the gene matches: 8. 13 Jbeta primers and 60 Vbeta primers were used for the PCR. The protocol was immunoSEQ multiplex PCR, while the TCRdb copy is restricted to in-frame clones and leaves out a portion. The sample includes about 140,000 clones, approximately 73% of them seen just once. Comment on this clone: The antigen remains undetermined.

This receptor was obtained from a man aged 30-40 years in good health and CMV-seropositive. Sequenced: PBMCs. The rearrangement joins TRBV30 to TRBJ2-7, with 11 bases matching TRBD2. CDR3 coding DNA: TGTGCCTGGAGTGGGCTAGCGGGAGGCTTTCGCTACGAGCAGTACTTC. Translating it yields CAWSGLAGGFRYEQYF.